In its sample, the clone carrying this TCR beta chain was seen many times. The data originate from a study of tumor and adjacent non-tumor tissue in lung cancer. Overall study context: Each sample yielded 4 million to 5 million productive TCRbeta reads on average.

The CDR3 runs 15 residues. Germline loops: CDR1 SGHRS, CDR2 YFSETQ. After removal of 4 bases from V and 3 bases from J, the junction contained 6 bases not matched to a gene. The template was RNA from unsorted bulk tissue. The library came from three nested PCR rounds adapted from ARM-PCR protocols. TCRdb processed the multiplex PCR reads anew with MiXCR; each CDR3 protein has one entry. The table has over 85,000 distinct CDR3 sequences, approximately 87% seen once. Material for sequencing was lung tumor tissue. The gene calls are TRBV5-1 and TRBJ2-1; 8 bases line up with TRBD2. This TCR was recovered from a man aged 70-80 years with non-small cell lung cancer. The CDR3 here is CASSPDAGGYNEQFF. CDR3 coding DNA: TGCGCCAGCAGCCCGGACGCGGGGGGCTACAATGAGCAGTTCTTC.